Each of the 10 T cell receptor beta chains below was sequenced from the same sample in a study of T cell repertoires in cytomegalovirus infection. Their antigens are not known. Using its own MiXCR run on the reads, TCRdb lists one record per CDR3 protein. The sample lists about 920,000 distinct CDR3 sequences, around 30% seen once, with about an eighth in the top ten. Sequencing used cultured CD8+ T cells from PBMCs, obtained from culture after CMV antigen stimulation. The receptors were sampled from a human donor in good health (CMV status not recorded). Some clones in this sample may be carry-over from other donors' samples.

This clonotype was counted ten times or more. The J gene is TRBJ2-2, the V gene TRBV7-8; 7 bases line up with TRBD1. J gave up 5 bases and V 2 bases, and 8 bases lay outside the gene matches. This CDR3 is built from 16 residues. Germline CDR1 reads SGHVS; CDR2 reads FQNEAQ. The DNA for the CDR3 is TGTGCCAGCAGCTTAAGGGACAGCCCGAGAACCGGGGAGCTGTTTTTT. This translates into CASSLRDSPRTGELFF.

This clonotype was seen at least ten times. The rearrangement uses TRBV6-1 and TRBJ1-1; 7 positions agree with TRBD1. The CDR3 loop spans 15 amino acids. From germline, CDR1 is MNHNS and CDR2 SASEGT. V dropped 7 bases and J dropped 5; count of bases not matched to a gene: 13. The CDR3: CASKLQGNWGTEAFF. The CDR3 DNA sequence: TGTGCCAGCAAGTTACAGGGGAATTGGGGGACTGAAGCTTTCTTT.

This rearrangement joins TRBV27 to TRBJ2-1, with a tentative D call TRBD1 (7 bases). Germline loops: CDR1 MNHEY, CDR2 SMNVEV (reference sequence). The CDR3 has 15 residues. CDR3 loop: CVSRRGPSSYNEQFF. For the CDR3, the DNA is TGTGTCTCCCGGAGGGGGCCCAGCTCCTACAATGAGCAGTTCTTC.

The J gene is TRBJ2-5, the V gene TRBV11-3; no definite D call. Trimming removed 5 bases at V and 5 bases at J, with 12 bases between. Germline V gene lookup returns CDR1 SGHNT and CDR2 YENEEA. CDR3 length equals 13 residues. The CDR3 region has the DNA TGTGCCAGCAGCCTTAAAGGGTCGGAGACCCAGTACTTC. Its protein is CASSLKGSETQYF.

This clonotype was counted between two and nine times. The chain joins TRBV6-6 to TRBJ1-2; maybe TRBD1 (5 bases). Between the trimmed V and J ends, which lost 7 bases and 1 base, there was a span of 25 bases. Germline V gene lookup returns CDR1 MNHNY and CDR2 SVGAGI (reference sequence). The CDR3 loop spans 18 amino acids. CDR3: CASNDPEGSGRINYGYTF. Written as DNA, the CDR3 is TGTGCCAGCAACGACCCGGAAGGTTCAGGGAGGATTAACTATGGCTACACCTTC.

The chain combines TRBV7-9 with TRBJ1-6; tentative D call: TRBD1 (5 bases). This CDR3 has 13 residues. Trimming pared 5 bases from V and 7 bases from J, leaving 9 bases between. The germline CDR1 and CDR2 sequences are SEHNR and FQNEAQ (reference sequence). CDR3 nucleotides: TGTGCCAGCAGCCCCCCAGGGAATTCACCCCTCCACTTT. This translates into CASSPPGNSPLHF.

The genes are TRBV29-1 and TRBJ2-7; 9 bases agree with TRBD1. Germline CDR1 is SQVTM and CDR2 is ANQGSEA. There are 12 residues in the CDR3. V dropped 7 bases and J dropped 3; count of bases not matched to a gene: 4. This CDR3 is CSAGTGYYEQYF. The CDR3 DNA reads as TGCAGCGCCGGGACAGGGTACTACGAGCAGTACTTC.

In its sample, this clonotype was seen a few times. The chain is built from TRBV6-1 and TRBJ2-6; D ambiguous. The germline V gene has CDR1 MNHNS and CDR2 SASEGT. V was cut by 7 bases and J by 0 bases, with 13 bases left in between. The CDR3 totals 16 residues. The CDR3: CASITRVYSGANVLTF. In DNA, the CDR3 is TGTGCCAGCATAACTCGGGTTTACTCTGGGGCCAACGTCCTGACTTTC.

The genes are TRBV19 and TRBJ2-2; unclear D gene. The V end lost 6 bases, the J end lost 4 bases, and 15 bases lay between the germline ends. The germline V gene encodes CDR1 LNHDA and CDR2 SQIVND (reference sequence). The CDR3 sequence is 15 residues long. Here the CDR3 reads CASSSTYLATGELFF. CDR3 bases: TGTGCCAGTAGCTCGACGTATTTGGCCACCGGGGAGCTGTTTTTT.

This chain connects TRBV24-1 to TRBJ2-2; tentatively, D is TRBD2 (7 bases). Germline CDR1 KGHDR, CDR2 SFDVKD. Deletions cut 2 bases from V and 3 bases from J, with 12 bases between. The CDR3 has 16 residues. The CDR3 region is CATSDSAGADTGELFF. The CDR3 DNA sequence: TGTGCCACCAGTGATTCTGCGGGGGCGGACACCGGGGAGCTGTTTTTT.